At least ten counts were recorded for the clone carrying this T cell receptor beta chain. Its matching antigen is unknown. The repertoire was sequenced with immunoSEQ multiplex PCR; TCRdb's copy has only in-frame clones and lacks some. Seen here are fewer than 100,000 clones, 89% observed once, and the top ten hold less than 12%. This sample stems from a study of OX40 agonist ivuxolimab in advanced cancers. Overall study context: Three patients, one with hepatocellular carcinoma and two with cutaneous melanoma, responded partially. Study results and limitations: There were, on average, more expanded clones in CD8+ T cells than in CD4+.

The CDR3 is 17 residues long. Germline V gene data show CDR1 as SGHDN and CDR2 as FVKESK. J gave up 2 bases and V 1 base, and 10 bases lay outside the gene matches. Sequences were derived from CD4+ or CD8+ T cells sorted from blood, sampled in a trial of the OX40 agonist ivuxolimab. The chain couples TRBV14 to TRBJ2-7; TRBD1 agrees at 8 bases. This clonotype was sampled from an adult with an advanced solid tumor such as melanoma, head and neck, liver or kidney cancer. The CDR3 DNA follows: TGTGCCAGCAGCCAAGCACCAGGGGGCTCCCTCCCCTACGAGCAGTACTTC. Translation: CASSQAPGGSLPYEQYF.